The TCR beta chain described here comes from a study of identical twins. This clonotype has just a few counts. The antigen remains undetermined. TCRdb itself ran the 5' RACE reads through MiXCR, one entry per CDR3 protein. The table includes about 730,000 distinct CDR3 sequences, about 20% detected once. Germline CDR1 is DFQATT and CDR2 is SNEGSKA (reference sequence). The CDR3 covers 18 residues. The ends lost 0 bases at V and 0 bases at J; junction bases unmatched: 11. Study-wide findings and caveats: Sequences that were out-of-frame, alpha and twin-shared displayed an excess of low generation probability.

A further study also used this sample, focusing on T cells expressing NK-cell markers.

Material for sequencing was PBMCs. The rearrangement links TRBV20-1 to TRBJ2-3; 8 bases map to TRBD2. The receptor was isolated from a woman aged 18-35 years in good health. CDR3 nucleotide sequence: TGCAGTGCTAGAGATCGAGTAGCGGGGACTCCAAGCACAGATACGCAGTATTTT. Protein product: CSARDRVAGTPSTDTQYF.